In this sample, the clone carrying this TCR beta chain turned up a few times. CDR1 is SEHNR, CDR2 FQNEAQ, per germline (reference sequence). The CDR3 contains 13 residues. With 5 bases removed from V and 6 bases from J, the gap between germline ends came to 11 bases. Original processing notes: Researchers report that nucleated cell counts were estimated from reference gene primer amplification. Using immunoSEQ multiplex PCR, the repertoire was profiled, and TCRdb retains in-frame clones only, with some absent. The D gene and trimming were derived from the DNA, and the V and J assignments and clone size from that table. The repertoire holds 200,000 to 250,000 clones, with approximately 82% as singletons. This entry comes from a study of blood T cell repertoires in COVID-19.

The V gene is TRBV7-9, the J gene TRBJ1-5; no definite D call. This receptor was identified in a woman aged 80 or older with acute or convalescent COVID-19. The source material was peripheral blood. CDR3 DNA sequence: TGTGCCAGCAGCCCTTACCCTAGTCAGCCCCAGCATTTT. This sequence encodes CASSPYPSQPQHF. Using reference TRBV7-9 and TRBJ1-5 for the parts outside the CDR3, the full variable domain is DTGVSQNPRHKITKRGQNVTFRCDPISEHNRLYWYRQTLGQGPEFLTYFQNEAQLEKSRLLSDRFSAERPKGSFSTLEIQRTEQGDSAMYLCASSPYPSQPQHFGDGTRLSIL.